These 12 T cell receptor beta chains were all obtained from the same sample, sequenced in a study of identical twins. TCRdb ran MiXCR on the 5' RACE reads and lists one entry per CDR3 protein. The table has 550,000 to 700,000 distinct CDR3 sequences, over 8.5% seen once. The same sample was also used in a study of yellow fever vaccine responses in identical twins.

Sequenced input: PBMCs. All receptors derive from a young woman in good health.

This clonotype was seen ten or more times. The CDR3 coding sequence is TGTGCCAGCAGTCAATCGAAGGGGACGTACAATGAGCAGTTCTTC. Its protein is CASSQSKGTYNEQFF. The chain couples TRBV3-1 to TRBJ2-1; D could derive from TRBD1 or TRBD2 (5 bases each). Trimming removed 6 bases from V and 4 bases from J, with 16 bases in between. The CDR3 consists of 15 residues. Germline CDR1 LGHDT, CDR2 YNNKEL (reference sequence).

The V and J genes are TRBV10-3 and TRBJ1-5; no firm D call. The CDR3 runs to 14 residues. The germline V gene encodes CDR1 ENHRY and CDR2 SYGVKD. Trimming cost V 3 bases and J 3 bases, with 9 bases left between them. Here the CDR3 DNA reads TGTGCCATCAGTGACCGACAAGACAATCAGCCCCAGCATTTT. It encodes CAISDRQDNQPQHF.

This sequence joins TRBV27 and TRBJ2-7, with D tentatively TRBD1 (5 bases). With 6 bases removed from V and 4 bases from J, the gap between germline ends came to 19 bases. This CDR3 spans 15 amino acids. Germline lookup yields CDR1 MNHEY and CDR2 SMNVEV (reference sequence). This chain's CDR3 is CASRKSKSDRYEQYF. The CDR3 region has the DNA TGTGCCAGCAGAAAAAGCAAATCTGACAGATACGAGCAGTACTTC.

Written as DNA, the CDR3 is TGTGCCAGCGTCGCTAGCGTCCAAGAGACCCAGTACTTC. It is translated as CASVASVQETQYF. This rearrangement joins TRBV18 to TRBJ2-5; D perhaps matches TRBD2 (6 bases). This CDR3 contains 13 residues. The germline V and J ends were trimmed by 8 bases and 1 base, with 11 bases remaining between them. Per the germline V gene, CDR1 is KGHSH and CDR2 is LQKENI.

This clonotype has more than one count but fewer than ten. The V call is TRBV7-2, the J call TRBJ1-2; 8 bases are a match to TRBD1. The CDR3 runs 13 residues. The V segment lost 3 bases and the J segment 8 bases; nucleotides outside the gene matches: 5. The germline CDR1 and CDR2 sequences are SGHTA and FQGNSA. CDR3 DNA: TGTGCCAGCAGCTTGGGACAGGTGTCGGGCTACACCTTC. It codes for CASSLGQVSGYTF.

This clonotype has just a few counts. This chain links TRBV19 with TRBJ2-1; D is undetermined. Deletions cut 5 bases from V and 0 bases from J, with 8 bases between. This CDR3 has 14 residues. CDR1 and CDR2 from the germline V gene are LNHDA and SQIVND (reference sequence). The CDR3 is CASSVAGSYNEQFF. The CDR3 bases are TGTGCCAGTAGTGTGGCAGGCTCCTACAATGAGCAGTTCTTC. Together with reference TRBV19 and TRBJ2-1, the CDR3 gives the full variable domain: DGGITQSPKYLFRKEGQNVTLSCEQNLNHDAMYWYRQDPGQGLRLIYYSQIVNDFQKGDIAEGYSVSREKKESFPLTVTSAQKNPTAFYLCASSVAGSYNEQFFGPGTRLTVL.

This clonotype has at least ten counts. The chain couples TRBV12-3 or TRBV12-4 to TRBJ2-2; D uncertain. V lost 6 bases and J 0 bases, leaving 14 bases between the germline ends. CDR3 size: 16 residues. CDR3: CASRYLDSANTGELFF. The CDR3, as DNA: TGTGCCAGCAGGTATCTAGATTCCGCGAACACCGGGGAGCTGTTTTTT.

This clonotype has more than one count but fewer than ten. The rearrangement joins TRBV7-2 to TRBJ2-5; D is uncertain. V lost 5 bases to trimming and J lost 7 bases, with 11 bases between them. Germline-derived CDR1 and CDR2 are SGHTA and FQGNSA. This CDR3 is 12 amino acids long. CDR3 in amino acids: CASSEGLMTQYF. In DNA, the CDR3 is TGTGCCAGCAGCGAAGGATTGATGACCCAGTACTTC.

The CDR3 sequence: CASSQPSLYEQYF. CDR3 nucleotides: TGTGCCAGCAGCCAACCAAGCCTCTACGAGCAGTACTTC. V is TRBV3-1 and J is TRBJ2-7; unclear D gene. The length of the CDR3 is 13 residues. CDR1 and CDR2 from the germline V gene are LGHDT and YNNKEL (reference sequence). Trimming took off 2 bases at V and 3 bases at J, with 8 bases between the two ends.

The chain carries TRBV4-1 and TRBJ2-4; perhaps TRBD2 as D (6 bases). CDR3 length: 15 amino acids. V was shortened by 1 base and J by 1 base, with 8 bases between the two germline ends. Germline CDR1 reads MGHRA; CDR2 reads YSYEKL. The CDR3 loop is CASSQAEGAKNIQYF. The DNA for the CDR3 is TGCGCCAGCAGCCAAGCGGAGGGGGCCAAAAACATTCAGTACTTC.

This clonotype has at least ten counts. A junction end diverges from the germline sequence, so it may reflect a read error. The chain combines TRBV7-7 with TRBJ2-5; 11 bases align to TRBD2. The CDR3 covers 13 residues. Germline V gene sequence: CDR1 SSHAT, CDR2 FNYEAQ (reference sequence). The DNA of the CDR3 is TGTGCTAGCAGCTTAACACTAGCGGGAGCAAGATGCTTC. This encodes CASSLTLAGARCF.

This clonotype was recorded at least ten times. V is TRBV28 and J is TRBJ2-7; 9 positions agree with TRBD1. The CDR3 contains 14 residues. J lost 2 bases, V lost 7 bases, and 6 bases had no gene match. Germline V lookup: CDR1 MDHEN, CDR2 SYDVKM. CDR3 sequence (DNA): TGTGCCAGCACCGCCGGGACAGGGACCTACGAGCAGTACTTC. Translation gives CASTAGTGTYEQYF.